The 14 T cell receptor beta chains below come from one sample, sequenced in a study of PD-1 blockade in classical Hodgkin lymphoma. Data came from immunoSEQ multiplex PCR; TCRdb stores just in-frame clones and leaves some out. This sample has about 24,000 clones; about 72% occur once, and the top ten carry 25% to 30%. As to time point: cycle 4 day 1 (C4D1), after five to seven weeks of nivolumab. All trial patients relapsed after autologous stem cell transplantation. This sample comprised peripheral blood mononuclear cells (PBMCs), obtained before the fourth cycle of nivolumab. These receptors were obtained from a human donor with classical Hodgkin lymphoma.

This clone was counted between two and nine times. The chain has TRBV5-1 and TRBJ2-3; TRBD2 agrees at 10 bases. In germline, CDR1 is SGHRS, CDR2 YFSETQ. CDR3 size: 16 residues. The V gene end was trimmed by 4 bases and the J gene end by 5 bases; junction bases not matched to a gene: 10. Here the CDR3 DNA reads TGCGCCAGCAGCCGCGAACCTCTAGCGGGGGAAGATACGCAGTATTTT. Amino acids: CASSREPLAGEDTQYF.

This clone was recorded a few times. The sample holds other DNA sequences that translate to the same CDR3. The chain has TRBV11-2 and TRBJ1-4, with 9 bases fitting TRBD1. Germline lookup yields CDR1 SGHAT and CDR2 FQNNGV. The CDR3 spans 16 residues. Unmatched junction bases numbered 10, after V lost 3 bases and J lost 8 bases. As DNA, the CDR3 is TGTGCCAGCAGCTTTCTCGGGACAGGGAAAATGGAAAAACTGTTTTTT. Its protein is CASSFLGTGKMEKLFF. Looking up the rest from reference TRBV11-2 and TRBJ1-4 gives the full variable domain: EAGVAQSPRYKIIEKRQSVAFWCNPISGHATLYWYQQILGQGPKLLIQFQNNGVVDDSQLPKDRFSAERLKGVDSTLKIQPAKLEDSAVYLCASSFLGTGKMEKLFFGSGTQLSVL.

The sample holds one count of this clone. The chain links TRBV28 to TRBJ2-5, with a tentative D call TRBD2 (6 bases). There are 15 residues in the CDR3. Germline V CDR1 and CDR2: MDHEN, SYDVKM. V was clipped by 8 bases and J by 3 bases, with 19 bases between them. CDR3 protein: CASSDATGRKETQYF. DNA of the CDR3: TGTGCCAGCTCCGACGCGACGGGGAGGAAAGAGACCCAGTACTTC.

With respect to this clone: This may be a read error, as it is one base from a much larger clone. Other DNA sequences in this sample translate to the same CDR3. This sequence joins TRBV7-9 and TRBJ2-2; 8 bases map to TRBD1. Germline CDR1 reads SEHNR; CDR2 reads FQNEAQ (reference sequence). The CDR3 sequence is 18 residues long. Trimming removed 3 bases from V and 8 bases from J; junction bases left unmatched: 17. In nucleotides, the CDR3 is TGTGCCAGCAGCTTTGGTATCGCAGGACAGGGTGTTACTGGGGAGCTGTTTTTT. Its protein product is CASSFGIAGQGVTGELFF. Looking up the rest from reference TRBV7-9 and TRBJ2-2 gives the full variable domain: DTGVSQNPRHKITKRGQNVTFRCDPISEHNRLYWYRQTLGQGPEFLTYFQNEAQLEKSRLLSDRFSAERPKGSFSTLEIQRTEQGDSAMYLCASSFGIAGQGVTGELFFGEGSRLTVL.

This clone was observed a handful of times. The chain carries TRBV18 and TRBJ1-5; D is possibly TRBD1 (6 bases). CDR1 and CDR2 (germline): KGHSH, LQKENI. V was shortened by 3 bases and J by 6 bases, with 12 bases between the two germline ends. The CDR3 contains 14 residues. The CDR3, as DNA: TGTGCCAGCTCACCGGAAAGGGGGGTTCAGCCCCAGCATTTT. Protein sequence: CASSPERGVQPQHF.

This chain uses TRBV7-2 with TRBJ1-2, with 11 bases fitting TRBD1. The germline CDR1 and CDR2 sequences are SGHTA and FQGNSA. V was clipped by 5 bases and J by 7 bases; unmatched bases: 12. This CDR3 has 16 residues. This CDR3 is CASSPWTGGEVGGYTF. CDR3 in DNA: TGTGCCAGCAGCCCCTGGACAGGGGGCGAGGTCGGTGGCTACACCTTC.

The V and J genes are TRBV6-6 and TRBJ1-2; TRBD1 matches at 9 bases. Per germline, CDR1 MNHNY and CDR2 SVGAGI (reference sequence). CDR3 length equals 14 residues. J was trimmed by 3 bases and V by 4 bases; bases with no gene match: 3. The CDR3 DNA reads TGTGCCAGCAGTTGGGACAGGGATGACTATGGCTACACCTTC. Translated: CASSWDRDDYGYTF.

The chain joins TRBV6-5 to TRBJ2-3; D is unclear. This CDR3 contains 14 residues. Germline CDR1 reads MNHEY; CDR2 reads SVGAGI. The V end lost 1 base, the J end lost 2 bases, and 7 bases lay between the germline ends. CDR3 sequence reads: CASSYFGLTDTQYF. The DNA for the CDR3 is TGTGCCAGCAGTTACTTTGGCCTCACAGATACGCAGTATTTT.

The V gene is TRBV28, the J gene TRBJ2-7, with D maybe TRBD1 (6 bases). The V and J ends lost 3 bases and 3 bases respectively, with 18 bases between them. This CDR3 contains 16 residues. From germline, CDR1 is MDHEN and CDR2 SYDVKM. This CDR3 reads CASSLNLGTLDYEQYF. Here the CDR3 DNA reads TGTGCCAGCAGTTTGAATTTAGGGACACTAGACTACGAGCAGTACTTC.

J is TRBJ2-2 and V is TRBV5-1; possibly TRBD1 for D (5 bases). V shed 0 bases and J shed 7 bases, with 13 bases lying between them. CDR3 size: 15 residues. Germline V gene sequence: CDR1 SGHRS, CDR2 YFSETQ. As DNA, the CDR3 is TGCGCCAGCAGCTTGGGCTCAGGGCTCGGCGGGGAGCTGTTTTTT. This encodes CASSLGSGLGGELFF.

The rearrangement joins TRBV7-8 to TRBJ2-2; 8 positions match TRBD1. Germline loops: CDR1 SGHVS, CDR2 FQNEAQ. This CDR3 region has 18 residues. Trimming cost V 5 bases and J 4 bases; bases outside gene matches: 15. The CDR3 region is CASSIPGQGVLPTGELFF. In nucleotides, the CDR3 is TGTGCCAGCAGCATACCCGGACAGGGAGTACTTCCCACCGGGGAGCTGTTTTTT.

The chain joins TRBV5-6 to TRBJ1-5, with D tentatively TRBD1 (6 bases). Germline loops: CDR1 SGHDT, CDR2 YYEEEE. The CDR3 contains 13 residues. V lost 3 bases to trimming and J lost 4 bases, with 8 bases between them. The CDR3 DNA follows: TGTGCCAGCAGCTCAGGGGTAAATCAGCCCCAGCATTTT. Amino acid sequence: CASSSGVNQPQHF.

V and J are TRBV4-3 and TRBJ2-2, with 8 nucleotides matching TRBD1. Germline-derived CDR1 and CDR2 are LGHNA and YSLEER. The CDR3 is 16 amino acids. J gave up 4 bases and V 4 bases, and 8 bases lay outside the gene matches. CDR3 sequence reads: CASSRGQGGVTGELFF. CDR3 nucleotide sequence: TGCGCCAGCAGCCGCGGACAGGGTGGAGTCACCGGGGAGCTGTTTTTT.

The CDR3 DNA is TGTGCCAGCAGCTTTACTAGCGGGGGGGGAGAGACCCAGTACTTC. This gives the protein CASSFTSGGGETQYF. The chain couples TRBV7-9 to TRBJ2-5; 13 bases are shared with TRBD2. This CDR3 region has 15 residues. CDR1 and CDR2 from the germline V gene are SEHNR and FQNEAQ (reference sequence). Unmatched junction bases numbered 2, after V lost 3 bases and J lost 4 bases.